A single sample is the source of the 31 T cell receptor beta chains below, sequenced in a study of cytomegalovirus exposure and HLA in healthy donors. The PCR ran on 60 Vbeta and 13 Jbeta primers. Method: immunoSEQ multiplex PCR; TCRdb's copy keeps in-frame clones and lacks some. The data contain 270,000 or so clones, around 90% of them singletons. The specimen was PBMCs. These receptors were collected from a girl aged 2-10 years in good health and CMV-seronegative.

The V gene is TRBV7-8, the J gene TRBJ2-7; no firm D call. V lost 1 base to trimming and J lost 0 bases, with 7 bases between them. The germline V gene has CDR1 SGHVS and CDR2 FQNEAQ. This CDR3 is 14 amino acids long. CDR3 nucleotides: TGTGCCAGCAGCTTAGTTACATTCTCCTACGAGCAGTACTTC. This sequence encodes CASSLVTFSYEQYF.

The chain combines TRBV5-4 with TRBJ2-2; weak D call: TRBD2 (6 bases). The CDR3 loop spans 15 amino acids. Trimming pared 4 bases from V and 3 bases from J, leaving 13 bases between. Germline V lookup: CDR1 SGHNT, CDR2 YYREEE (reference sequence). The CDR3 sequence: CASSNPPGDTGELFF. DNA of the CDR3: TGTGCCAGCAGCAACCCCCCGGGGGACACCGGGGAGCTGTTTTTT.

This rearrangement joins TRBV11-2 to TRBJ1-1; perhaps TRBD1 as D (6 bases). The CDR3 extends over 15 amino acids. The germline V and J ends were trimmed by 3 bases and 5 bases, with 16 bases remaining between them. CDR1 is SGHAT and CDR2 is FQNNGV in the germline V gene. The CDR3 here is CASSFPGGGRTEAFF. The DNA for the CDR3 is TGTGCCAGCAGCTTTCCTGGGGGCGGTAGGACTGAAGCTTTCTTT.

The gene calls are TRBV6-6 and TRBJ2-7; TRBD2 might be the D (6 bases). The CDR3 consists of 15 residues. CDR1 is MNHNY and CDR2 is SVGAGI in the germline V gene (reference sequence). Trimming took 2 bases from V and 3 from J, leaving 14 bases between them. The CDR3 DNA reads as TGTGCCAGCAGTTACGAGGGCACGGAGGGCTACGAGCAGTACTTC. Its protein product is CASSYEGTEGYEQYF.

V usage is TRBV12-5 and J usage is TRBJ2-2, with 12 bases that match TRBD2. Germline loops: CDR1 LGHNT, CDR2 FRNRAP. This CDR3 has 17 amino acids. With 6 bases clipped from V and 5 bases from J, the junction kept 10 bases outside the gene matches. The CDR3 region has the DNA TGTGCTAGTGGCAAGCCCGGCGGACTAGCGGGGACCGGGGAGCTGTTTTTT. Residues: CASGKPGGLAGTGELFF.

The chain has TRBV7-9 and TRBJ1-1, with TRBD1 identical over 7 bases. CDR1 SEHNR and CDR2 FQNEAQ come from the germline V gene (reference sequence). J gave up 3 bases and V 5 bases, and 6 bases lay outside the gene matches. The CDR3 contains 14 residues. CDR3 bases: TGTGCCAGCAGCCCTGACAGGGTGCACACTGAAGCTTTCTTT. Translated, it gives CASSPDRVHTEAFF.

This clone appeared once. The gene calls are TRBV2 and TRBJ1-4; 9 bases align to TRBD1. The CDR3 runs 16 residues. CDR1 and CDR2 (germline): SNHLY, FYNNEI. J gave up 5 bases and V 6 bases, and 10 bases lay outside the gene matches. The CDR3 region is CASRAAGTGSNEKLFF. CDR3 DNA sequence: TGTGCCAGCAGGGCCGCGGGGACAGGGAGCAATGAAAAACTGTTTTTT.

The chain recombines TRBV6-1 with TRBJ2-3, with 10 bases that match TRBD2. Germline CDR1 reads MNHNS; CDR2 reads SASEGT. The CDR3 loop spans 14 amino acids. V lost 6 bases to trimming and J lost 8 bases; unmatched junction nucleotides: 8. CDR3 loop: CASSNERGGGTQYF. As DNA, the CDR3 is TGTGCCAGCAGCAATGAGCGGGGGGGCGGTACGCAGTATTTT.

V usage is TRBV9 and J usage is TRBJ2-5, with 11 bases that match TRBD2. The DNA end is more similar to TRBJ2-7, so the J call may be wrong. This CDR3 has 15 amino acids. The V gene's germline CDR1 is SGDLS and CDR2 YYNGEE. The CDR3 sequence: CASSQGLAASYEQYF. The CDR3 region has the DNA TGTGCCAGCAGCCAGGGACTAGCGGCATCCTACGAGCAGTACTTC.

The rearrangement joins TRBV7-9 to TRBJ2-5, with TRBD2 identical over 10 bases. CDR1 is SEHNR and CDR2 is FQNEAQ in the germline V gene (reference sequence). J gave up 1 base and V 10 bases, and 12 bases lay outside the gene matches. This CDR3 comprises 16 residues. The CDR3 loop is CATLKSSGSTQETQYF. The CDR3 DNA is TGTGCCACCCTGAAGTCTAGCGGGAGTACCCAAGAGACCCAGTACTTC.

The chain employs TRBV19 and TRBJ1-1; 10 positions match TRBD1. V trimming: 5 bases; J trimming: 4 bases; junction bases outside the gene matches: 10. The germline V gene has CDR1 LNHDA and CDR2 SQIVND (reference sequence). There are 16 residues in the CDR3. The CDR3 DNA sequence: TGTGCCAGTAGTGCGGGACAGGGGAGCGTCGGCACTGAAGCTTTCTTT. Translating it yields CASSAGQGSVGTEAFF.

This clone has a single count. This sequence joins TRBV5-1 and TRBJ2-5; D may be TRBD2 (5 bases). This CDR3 has 15 amino acids. Germline V lookup: CDR1 SGHRS, CDR2 YFSETQ. V was clipped by 0 bases and J by 1 base, with 10 bases between them. The CDR3 DNA sequence: TGCGCCAGCAGCTTGGCATCGCGGGCCCAAGAGACCCAGTACTTC. This encodes CASSLASRAQETQYF. The full variable domain, in which reference TRBV5-1 and TRBJ2-5 provide the parts outside the CDR3, is KAGVTQTPRYLIKTRGQQVTLSCSPISGHRSVSWYQQTPGQGLQFLFEYFSETQRNKGNFPGRFSGRQFSNSRSEMNVSTLELGDSALYLCASSLASRAQETQYFGPGTRLLVL.

V usage is TRBV6-6 and J usage is TRBJ2-1; 9 nucleotides align to TRBD1. The trim removed 7 bases at V and 5 bases at J, leaving 6 bases unmatched. The germline V gene has CDR1 MNHNY and CDR2 SVGAGI (reference sequence). The CDR3 is 14 amino acids. CDR3 nucleotides: TGTGCCAGCACCCCGGGACAGGGTCACAATGAGCAGTTCTTC. Translating it yields CASTPGQGHNEQFF.

This clone was seen only once. The rearrangement joins TRBV5-1 to TRBJ2-5; D gene ambiguous. Trimming left V 3 bases short and J 1 base short, with 7 bases between. Germline V CDR1 and CDR2: SGHRS, YFSETQ. The CDR3 is made up of 13 amino acids. The CDR3 nucleotides are TGCGCCAGCAGCTACAGCACCCAAGAGACCCAGTACTTC. Protein: CASSYSTQETQYF. Complete variable domain (other parts from reference TRBV5-1 and TRBJ2-5): KAGVTQTPRYLIKTRGQQVTLSCSPISGHRSVSWYQQTPGQGLQFLFEYFSETQRNKGNFPGRFSGRQFSNSRSEMNVSTLELGDSALYLCASSYSTQETQYFGPGTRLLVL.

In its sample, this clone was seen once. This chain links TRBV11-2 with TRBJ2-7; D may be TRBD2 (6 bases). Trimming shortened V by 5 bases and J by 0 bases, and 11 bases separated the two germline ends. The CDR3 contains 14 residues. CDR1 and CDR2 from the germline V gene are SGHAT and FQNNGV. The CDR3 loop reads CASSPWEDSYEQYF. CDR3 in DNA: TGTGCCAGCAGCCCTTGGGAGGACTCCTACGAGCAGTACTTC.

The chain is built from TRBV9 and TRBJ2-1; perhaps TRBD2 as D (7 bases). The CDR3 covers 15 residues. V lost 5 bases and J lost 8, with 20 bases in between. Per germline, CDR1 SGDLS and CDR2 YYNGEE. CDR3: CASSEFGGGGYEQFF. The DNA for the CDR3 is TGTGCCAGCAGTGAGTTTGGAGGGGGGGGGTATGAGCAGTTCTTC.

This rearrangement joins TRBV29-1 to TRBJ1-3; the D gene is possibly TRBD1 (6 bases). CDR3 length: 15 residues. V was trimmed by 5 bases and J by 2 bases, leaving 16 bases between them. Germline V gene data show CDR1 as SQVTM and CDR2 as ANQGSEA. CDR3 region: CSVRGTDAAGNTIYF. In DNA, the CDR3 is TGCAGCGTTAGGGGGACCGACGCCGCTGGAAACACCATATATTTT.

The chain carries TRBV7-9 and TRBJ1-2; the D is unclear. The CDR3 length is 12 residues. V was pared by 4 bases and J by 5 bases, with 8 bases between. Germline V lookup: CDR1 SEHNR, CDR2 FQNEAQ (reference sequence). This CDR3 is CASSSRRYGYTF. In DNA form, the CDR3 reads TGTGCCAGCAGCTCTAGGAGATATGGCTACACCTTC. Full variable domain (rest looked up from reference TRBV7-9 and TRBJ1-2): DTGVSQNPRHKITKRGQNVTFRCDPISEHNRLYWYRQTLGQGPEFLTYFQNEAQLEKSRLLSDRFSAERPKGSFSTLEIQRTEQGDSAMYLCASSSRRYGYTFGSGTRLTVV.

CDR3 coding DNA: TGTGCCAGCATGGTGGAGCAGGGAATCAACGAGCAGTACTTC. It specifies CASMVEQGINEQYF. The V and J genes are TRBV2 and TRBJ2-5; D may be TRBD1 (5 bases). The J call is doubtful: the DNA matches TRBJ2-7 better. The CDR3 length is 14 residues. Germline V gives CDR1 SNHLY, CDR2 FYNNEI.

The V gene is TRBV7-2, the J gene TRBJ1-1; no definite D call. The length of the CDR3 is 14 residues. Trimming took off 7 bases at V and 0 bases at J, with 12 bases between the two ends. Germline lookup yields CDR1 SGHTA and CDR2 FQGNSA. The CDR3 loop reads CASIHSNMNTEAFF. CDR3 sequence (DNA): TGTGCCAGCATCCATAGCAACATGAACACTGAAGCTTTCTTT.

The chain recombines TRBV6-1 with TRBJ1-2, with TRBD1 as a possible D gene (6 bases). Trimming cost V 5 bases and J 4 bases, with 14 bases left between them. Germline CDR1 reads MNHNS; CDR2 reads SASEGT. CDR3 length: 14 amino acids. CDR3: CASSSQTGSYGYTF. DNA for the CDR3: TGTGCCAGCAGTTCCCAAACAGGGTCCTATGGCTACACCTTC.

The rearrangement links TRBV6-1 to TRBJ2-6; D is uncertain. Trimming pared 6 bases from V and 0 bases from J, leaving 9 bases between. This CDR3 spans 15 amino acids. Germline V gives CDR1 MNHNS, CDR2 SASEGT. CDR3: CASRATPSGANVLTF. CDR3 DNA: TGTGCCAGCAGAGCAACCCCCTCTGGGGCCAACGTCCTGACTTTC.

V usage is TRBV19 and J usage is TRBJ1-1; D is perhaps TRBD1 (6 bases). Germline CDR1 is LNHDA and CDR2 is SQIVND (reference sequence). The CDR3 consists of 15 residues. Trimming removed 5 bases from V and 1 base from J, with 14 bases in between. This CDR3 is CASSLPQGENTEAFF. The CDR3, as DNA: TGTGCCAGTAGTTTACCACAGGGAGAGAACACTGAAGCTTTCTTT.

This clone was observed once. The V and J genes are TRBV10-2 and TRBJ1-1; TRBD1 aligns across 7 bases. J gave up 1 base and V 0 bases, and 8 bases lay outside the gene matches. Germline-derived CDR1 and CDR2 are WSHSY and SAAADI. The CDR3 is 17 amino acids. The CDR3 DNA follows: TGCGCCAGCAGTGAGTCGACTCGGGGACAGAGGAACACTGAAGCTTTCTTT. Encoded protein: CASSESTRGQRNTEAFF.

The rearrangement joins TRBV6-5 to TRBJ1-3; D gene ambiguous. Germline CDR1 MNHEY, CDR2 SVGAGI. The V end was cut by 10 bases, the J end by 0 bases, with 13 bases between. CDR3 length: 14 residues. This CDR3 is CATRPTLSGNTIYF. In DNA form, the CDR3 reads TGTGCCACCCGCCCCACTCTCTCTGGAAACACCATATATTTT.

The rearrangement joins TRBV19 to TRBJ1-6; D is unclear. Germline V lookup: CDR1 LNHDA, CDR2 SQIVND (reference sequence). The length of the CDR3 is 14 residues. Trimming pared 3 bases from V and 11 bases from J, leaving 14 bases between. The DNA of the CDR3 is TGTGCCAGTAGTATCTTGGACTCAGAGGCACCCCTCCACTTT. Translating it yields CASSILDSEAPLHF.

V and J are TRBV15 and TRBJ2-1; possible D gene TRBD2, 5 bases. Germline V lookup: CDR1 LNHNV, CDR2 YYDKDF (reference sequence). V was shortened by 0 bases and J by 1 base, with 10 bases between the two germline ends. The CDR3 contains 16 residues. CDR3 DNA: TGTGCCACCAGCAGAGATCTTCTAGCATCCTACAATGAGCAGTTCTTC. This encodes CATSRDLLASYNEQFF.

CDR3 sequence: CAISGTTEAFF. The CDR3 region has the DNA TGTGCCATCAGTGGAACTACAGAAGCTTTCTTT. This chain joins TRBV10-3 and TRBJ1-1; D is unresolved. Germline CDR1 and CDR2: ENHRY and SYGVKD. CDR3 length equals 11 residues. V was shortened by 4 bases and J by 8 bases, with 8 bases between the two germline ends.

The J gene is TRBJ2-7, the V gene TRBV21-1; the table's D call of TRBD1 was not tested on the DNA. TRBV21-1 is annotated as a pseudogene. The CDR3 is 14 residues long. The CDR3 region has the DNA TGTGCCAGCAGCAACCGGGACATACCCTACGAGCAGTACTTC. It yields the protein CASSNRDIPYEQYF.

The chain joins TRBV5-1 to TRBJ1-5; 7 bases line up with TRBD1. CDR1 and CDR2 from the germline V gene are SGHRS and YFSETQ. V shed 4 bases, J shed 5 bases, and the junction held 12 bases outside the gene matches. CDR3 size: 16 residues. The CDR3 loop reads CASSPGLTQGDQPQHF. The CDR3 bases are TGCGCCAGCAGCCCTGGACTTACCCAGGGGGATCAGCCCCAGCATTTT. Drawing the rest from reference TRBV5-1 and TRBJ1-5, the complete variable domain is KAGVTQTPRYLIKTRGQQVTLSCSPISGHRSVSWYQQTPGQGLQFLFEYFSETQRNKGNFPGRFSGRQFSNSRSEMNVSTLELGDSALYLCASSPGLTQGDQPQHFGDGTRLSIL.

The V gene is TRBV19, the J gene TRBJ2-7; possibly TRBD1 for D (6 bases). V gave up 4 bases and J gave up 1 base, with 11 bases separating them. The germline V gene has CDR1 LNHDA and CDR2 SQIVND (reference sequence). CDR3 length: 14 residues. The CDR3 sequence: CASSRDTLSYEQYF. In DNA form, the CDR3 reads TGTGCCAGTAGTAGGGACACCCTTTCCTACGAGCAGTACTTC.